Below, 4 T cell receptor beta chains from the same sample are listed, as sequenced in a study of molecular identifiers for immune sequencing clone quantification. MiXCR was run by TCRdb on the PCR reads, yielding one entry per CDR3 protein. The top ten hold about 0.81% of the sample, which has approximately 630,000 distinct CDR3 sequences, about 25% seen once. Sequencing was performed on naive CD8+ T cells from blood, with Jurkat cell RNA spiked in. As to subset: FACS-sorted CD8+CD4-CCR7+CD45RA+ naive T cells. These receptors all stem from a human donor in good health. Some libraries in this study had Jurkat cell RNA spiked in.

With respect to this clonotype: A much larger clone differs from this one at a single base, so this may be a read error. The chain carries TRBV6-5 and TRBJ2-7; D tentatively reads TRBD1 or TRBD2 (7 bases each). Germline CDR1 MNHEY, CDR2 SVGAGI. The CDR3 has 15 amino acids. In DNA form, the CDR3 reads TGTGCCTGCAGTTATTGGGGAGGGGGCAACTACGAGCAGTACTTC. Translating gives CACSYWGGGNYEQYF.

A few counts support this clonotype. This chain links TRBV28 with TRBJ2-1; a possible D gene is TRBD2 (6 bases). The V end was cut by 5 bases, the J end by 6 bases, with 11 bases between. The CDR3 is 13 residues long. Germline V gene lookup returns CDR1 MDHEN and CDR2 SYDVKM. This CDR3 reads CASSPLASNEQFF. CDR3 DNA: TGTGCCAGCAGTCCACTAGCCTCCAATGAGCAGTTCTTC.

Note on this clonotype: This could be a read error, since a much larger clone is one nucleotide away. Since no conserved phenylalanine or tryptophan closes the CDR3, a read error is the likely cause. The V and J genes are TRBV20-1 and TRBJ1-5; D might be TRBD1 (5 bases). The CDR3 has 15 amino acids. Germline CDR1 DFQATT, CDR2 SNEGSKA (reference sequence). Deletions cut 1 base from V and 0 bases from J, with 10 bases between. CDR3 protein: CSARAGGTSNQPQHS. The CDR3 nucleotides read TGCAGTGCTAGAGCGGGGGGGACTAGCAATCAGCCCCAGCATTCT.

This clonotype appeared many times. The J gene is TRBJ2-7, the V gene TRBV20-1; D may match TRBD1 or TRBD2 (5 bases each). CDR1 is DFQATT, CDR2 SNEGSKA, per germline (reference sequence). The CDR3 spans 12 residues. The V end lost 6 bases, the J end lost 2 bases, and 11 bases lay between the germline ends. This CDR3 reads CSATTGPYEQYF. The CDR3 region has the DNA TGCAGTGCGACTACGGGACCCTACGAGCAGTACTTC.